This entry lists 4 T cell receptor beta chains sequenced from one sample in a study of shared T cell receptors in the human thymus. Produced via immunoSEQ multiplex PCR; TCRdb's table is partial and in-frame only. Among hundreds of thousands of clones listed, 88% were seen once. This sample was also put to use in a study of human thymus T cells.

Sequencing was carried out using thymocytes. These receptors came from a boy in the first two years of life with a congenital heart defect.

Written as DNA, the CDR3 is TGTGCCAGCAGCTTAGGGGCCCCGGGGGCAGATACGCAGTATTTT. Residues: CASSLGAPGADTQYF. The V and J genes are TRBV7-2 and TRBJ2-3, with D perhaps TRBD2 (6 bases). From germline, CDR1 is SGHTA and CDR2 FQGNSA. V lost 1 base and J lost 4, with 12 bases in between. This CDR3 region has 15 residues.

This CDR3 is CASSPPDLGTPSPGANVLTF. CDR3 sequence (DNA): TGTGCCAGCTCACCACCGGATCTTGGGACTCCCAGTCCCGGGGCCAACGTCCTGACTTTC. The chain is built from TRBV18 and TRBJ2-6; the D gene is possibly TRBD2 (6 bases). This CDR3 is built from 20 residues. Germline CDR1 KGHSH, CDR2 LQKENI. V was clipped by 0 bases and J by 4 bases, with 22 bases between them. Variable domain in full (rest from reference TRBV18 and TRBJ2-6): NAGVMQNPRHLVRRRGQEARLRCSPMKGHSHVYWYRQLPEEGLKFMVYLQKENIIDESGMPKERFSAEFPKEGPSILRIQQVVRGDSAAYFCASSPPDLGTPSPGANVLTFGAGSRLTVL.

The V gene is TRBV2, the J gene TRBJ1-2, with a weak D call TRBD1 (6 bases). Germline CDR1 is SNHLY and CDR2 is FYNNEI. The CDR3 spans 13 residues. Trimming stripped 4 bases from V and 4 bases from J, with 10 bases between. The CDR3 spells CASSVDRPYGYTF. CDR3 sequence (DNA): TGTGCCAGCAGTGTGGACAGACCCTATGGCTACACCTTC. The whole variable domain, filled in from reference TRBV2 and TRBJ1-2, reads EPEVTQTPSHQVTQMGQEVILRCVPISNHLYFYWYRQILGQKVEFLVSFYNNEISEKSEIFDDQFSVERPDGSNFTLKIRSTKLEDSAMYFCASSVDRPYGYTFGSGTRLTVV.

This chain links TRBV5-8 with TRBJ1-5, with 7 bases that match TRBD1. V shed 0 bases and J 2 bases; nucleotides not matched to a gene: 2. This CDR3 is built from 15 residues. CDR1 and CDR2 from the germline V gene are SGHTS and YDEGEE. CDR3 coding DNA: TGTGCCAGCAGCTTGGGAGACAGGGGCAATCAGCCCCAGCATTTT. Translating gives CASSLGDRGNQPQHF.